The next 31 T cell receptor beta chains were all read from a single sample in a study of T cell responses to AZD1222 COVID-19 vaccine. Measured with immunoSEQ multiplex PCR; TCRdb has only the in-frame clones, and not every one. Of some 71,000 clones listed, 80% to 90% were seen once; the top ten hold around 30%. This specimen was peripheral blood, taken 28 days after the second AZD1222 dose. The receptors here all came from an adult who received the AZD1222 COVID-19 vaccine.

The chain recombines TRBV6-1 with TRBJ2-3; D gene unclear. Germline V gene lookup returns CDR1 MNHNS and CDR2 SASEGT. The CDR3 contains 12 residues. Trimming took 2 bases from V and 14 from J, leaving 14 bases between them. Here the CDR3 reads CASSELGTELYF. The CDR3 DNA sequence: TGTGCCAGCAGTGAATTAGGTACCGAGCTGTATTTT.

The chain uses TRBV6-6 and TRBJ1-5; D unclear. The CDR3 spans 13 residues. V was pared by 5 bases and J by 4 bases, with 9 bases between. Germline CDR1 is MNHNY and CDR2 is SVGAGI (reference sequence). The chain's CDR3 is CASSGRGNQPQHF. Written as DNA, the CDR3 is TGTGCCAGCAGTGGGCGGGGTAATCAGCCCCAGCATTTT.

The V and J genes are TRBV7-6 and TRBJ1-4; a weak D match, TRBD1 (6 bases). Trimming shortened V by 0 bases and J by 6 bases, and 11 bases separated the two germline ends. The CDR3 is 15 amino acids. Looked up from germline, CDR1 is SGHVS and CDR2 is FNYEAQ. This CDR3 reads CASSLAGRGDEKLFF. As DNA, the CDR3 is TGTGCCAGCAGCTTAGCAGGGAGGGGGGATGAAAAACTGTTTTTT.

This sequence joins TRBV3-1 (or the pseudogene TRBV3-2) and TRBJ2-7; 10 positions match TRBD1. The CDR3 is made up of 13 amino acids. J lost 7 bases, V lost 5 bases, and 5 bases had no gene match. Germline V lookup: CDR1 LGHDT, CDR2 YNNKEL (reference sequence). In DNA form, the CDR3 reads TGTGCCAGCAGCTACCGGGACAGGGGTGAGCAGTACTTC. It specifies CASSYRDRGEQYF.

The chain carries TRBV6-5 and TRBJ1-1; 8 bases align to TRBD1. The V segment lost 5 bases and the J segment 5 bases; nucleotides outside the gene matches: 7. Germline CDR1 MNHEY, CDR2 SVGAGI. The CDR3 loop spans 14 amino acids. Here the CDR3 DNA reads TGTGCCAGCAGTAGCAGGGGGCTAGAGACTGAAGCTTTCTTT. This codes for CASSSRGLETEAFF.

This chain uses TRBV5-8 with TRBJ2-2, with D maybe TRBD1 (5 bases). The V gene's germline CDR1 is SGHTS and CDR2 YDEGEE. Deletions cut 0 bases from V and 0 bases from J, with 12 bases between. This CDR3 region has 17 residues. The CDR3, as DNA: TGTGCCAGCAGCTTGGAATTCAGGGCCGCGAACACCGGGGAGCTGTTTTTT. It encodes CASSLEFRAANTGELFF.

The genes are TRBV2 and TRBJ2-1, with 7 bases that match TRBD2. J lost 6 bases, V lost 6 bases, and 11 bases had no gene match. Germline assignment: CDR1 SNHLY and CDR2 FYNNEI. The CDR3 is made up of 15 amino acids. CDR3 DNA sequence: TGTGCCAGCAGGCCTATTATAGCGGGCGGCAATGAGCAGTTCTTC. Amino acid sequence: CASRPIIAGGNEQFF.

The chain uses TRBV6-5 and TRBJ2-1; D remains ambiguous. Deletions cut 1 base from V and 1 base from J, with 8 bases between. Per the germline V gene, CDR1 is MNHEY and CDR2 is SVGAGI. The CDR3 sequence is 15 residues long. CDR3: CASSYLRASYNEQFF. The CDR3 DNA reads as TGTGCCAGCAGTTACTTACGGGCTTCCTACAATGAGCAGTTCTTC.

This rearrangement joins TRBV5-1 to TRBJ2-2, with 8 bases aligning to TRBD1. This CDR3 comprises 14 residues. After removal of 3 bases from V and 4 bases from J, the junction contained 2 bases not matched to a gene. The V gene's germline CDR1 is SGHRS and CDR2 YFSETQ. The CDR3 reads CASSWTGITGELFF. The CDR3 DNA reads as TGCGCCAGCAGCTGGACAGGGATCACCGGGGAGCTGTTTTTT. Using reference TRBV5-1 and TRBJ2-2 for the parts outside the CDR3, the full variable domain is KAGVTQTPRYLIKTRGQQVTLSCSPISGHRSVSWYQQTPGQGLQFLFEYFSETQRNKGNFPGRFSGRQFSNSRSEMNVSTLELGDSALYLCASSWTGITGELFFGEGSRLTVL.

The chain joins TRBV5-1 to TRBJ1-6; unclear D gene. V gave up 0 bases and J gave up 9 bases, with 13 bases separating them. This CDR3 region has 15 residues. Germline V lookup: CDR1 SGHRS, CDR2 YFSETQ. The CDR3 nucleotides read TGCGCCAGCAGCTTGGCCCGAGACCAACTTTCACCCCTCCACTTT. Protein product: CASSLARDQLSPLHF. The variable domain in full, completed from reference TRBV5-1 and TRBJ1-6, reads KAGVTQTPRYLIKTRGQQVTLSCSPISGHRSVSWYQQTPGQGLQFLFEYFSETQRNKGNFPGRFSGRQFSNSRSEMNVSTLELGDSALYLCASSLARDQLSPLHFGNGTRLTVT.

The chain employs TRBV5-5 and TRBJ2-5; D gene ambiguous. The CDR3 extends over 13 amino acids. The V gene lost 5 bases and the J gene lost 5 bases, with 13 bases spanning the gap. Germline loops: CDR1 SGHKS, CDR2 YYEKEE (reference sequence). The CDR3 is CASRSDVGETQYF. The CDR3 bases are TGTGCCAGCAGATCTGACGTGGGCGAGACCCAGTACTTC.

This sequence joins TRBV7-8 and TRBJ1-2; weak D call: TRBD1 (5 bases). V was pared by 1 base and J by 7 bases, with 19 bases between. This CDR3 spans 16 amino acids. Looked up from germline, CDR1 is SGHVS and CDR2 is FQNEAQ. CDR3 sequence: CASSLGFSGLGSGYTF. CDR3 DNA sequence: TGTGCCAGCAGCTTAGGTTTCTCAGGGTTGGGTAGTGGCTACACCTTC. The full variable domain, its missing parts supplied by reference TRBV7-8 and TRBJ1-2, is GAGVSQSPRYKVAKRGQDVALRCDPISGHVSLFWYQQALGQGPEFLTYFQNEAQLDKSGLPSDRFFAERPEGSVSTLKIQRTQQEDSAVYLCASSLGFSGLGSGYTFGSGTRLTVV.

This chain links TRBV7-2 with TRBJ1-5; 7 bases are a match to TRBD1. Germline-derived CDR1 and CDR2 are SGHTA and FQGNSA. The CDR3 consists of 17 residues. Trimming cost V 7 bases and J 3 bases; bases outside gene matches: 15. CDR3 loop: CASTKRGGDRLNQPQHF. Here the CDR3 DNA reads TGTGCCAGCACTAAAAGGGGTGGGGACAGACTCAATCAGCCCCAGCATTTT.

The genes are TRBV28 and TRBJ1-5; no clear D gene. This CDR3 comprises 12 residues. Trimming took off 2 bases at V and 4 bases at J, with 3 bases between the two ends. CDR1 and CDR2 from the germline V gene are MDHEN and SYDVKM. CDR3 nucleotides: TGTGCCAGCAGTTTAGGGAATCAGCCCCAGCATTTT. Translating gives CASSLGNQPQHF.

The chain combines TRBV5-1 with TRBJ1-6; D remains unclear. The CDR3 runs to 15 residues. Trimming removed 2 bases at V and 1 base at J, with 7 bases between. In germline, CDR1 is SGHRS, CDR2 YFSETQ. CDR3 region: CASSFESSYNSPLHF. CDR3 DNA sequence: TGCGCCAGCAGCTTCGAGAGTTCCTATAATTCACCCCTCCACTTT.

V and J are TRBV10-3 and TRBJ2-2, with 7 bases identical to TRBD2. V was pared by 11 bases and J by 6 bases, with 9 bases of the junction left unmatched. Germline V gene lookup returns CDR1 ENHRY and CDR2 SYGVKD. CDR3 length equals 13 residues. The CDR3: CASGGSGSGELFF. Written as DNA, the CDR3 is TGTGCCTCGGGCGGGAGCGGGTCCGGGGAGCTGTTTTTT.

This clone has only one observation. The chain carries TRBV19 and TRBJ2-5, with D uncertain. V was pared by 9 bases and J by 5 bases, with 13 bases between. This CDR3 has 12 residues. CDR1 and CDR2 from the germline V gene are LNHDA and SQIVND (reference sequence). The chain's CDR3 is CASTGVGETQYF. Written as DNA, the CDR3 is TGTGCCAGCACGGGTGTTGGGGAGACCCAGTACTTC.

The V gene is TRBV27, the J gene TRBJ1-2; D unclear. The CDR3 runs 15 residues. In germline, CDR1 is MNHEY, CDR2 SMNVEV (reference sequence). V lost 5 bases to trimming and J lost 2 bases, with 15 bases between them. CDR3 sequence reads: CASSMSQGGNYGYTF. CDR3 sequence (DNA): TGTGCCAGCAGTATGAGTCAAGGAGGAAACTATGGCTACACCTTC.

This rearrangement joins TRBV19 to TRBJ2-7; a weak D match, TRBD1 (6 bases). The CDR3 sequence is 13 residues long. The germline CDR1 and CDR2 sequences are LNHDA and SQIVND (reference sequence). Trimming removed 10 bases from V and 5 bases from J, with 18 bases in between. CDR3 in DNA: TGTGCCACCCAGCCCAGAAACAGGGACGAGCAGTACTTC. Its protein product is CATQPRNRDEQYF.

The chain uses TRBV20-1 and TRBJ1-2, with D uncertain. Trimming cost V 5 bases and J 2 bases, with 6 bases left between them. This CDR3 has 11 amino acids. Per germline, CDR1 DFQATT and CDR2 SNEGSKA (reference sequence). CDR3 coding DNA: TGCAGTGCTCCGGGCAACTATGGCTACACCTTC. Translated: CSAPGNYGYTF.

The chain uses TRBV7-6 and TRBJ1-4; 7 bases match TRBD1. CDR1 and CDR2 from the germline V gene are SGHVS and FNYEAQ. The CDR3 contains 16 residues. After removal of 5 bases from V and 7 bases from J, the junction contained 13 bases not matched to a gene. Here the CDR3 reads CASSLGGGGNGEKLFF. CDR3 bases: TGTGCCAGCAGCCTAGGGGGAGGGGGCAACGGTGAAAAACTGTTTTTT. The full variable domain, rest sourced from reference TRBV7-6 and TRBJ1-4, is GAGVSQSPRYKVTKRGQDVALRCDPISGHVSLYWYRQALGQGPEFLTYFNYEAQQDKSGLPNDRFSAERPEGSISTLTIQRTEQRDSAMYRCASSLGGGGNGEKLFFGSGTQLSVL.

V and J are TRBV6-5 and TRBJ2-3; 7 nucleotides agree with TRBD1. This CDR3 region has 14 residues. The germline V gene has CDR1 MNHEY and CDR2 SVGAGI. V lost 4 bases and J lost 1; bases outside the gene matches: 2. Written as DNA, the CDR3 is TGTGCCAGCAGTTCCGGGACAGGCACAGATACGCAGTATTTT. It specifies CASSSGTGTDTQYF.

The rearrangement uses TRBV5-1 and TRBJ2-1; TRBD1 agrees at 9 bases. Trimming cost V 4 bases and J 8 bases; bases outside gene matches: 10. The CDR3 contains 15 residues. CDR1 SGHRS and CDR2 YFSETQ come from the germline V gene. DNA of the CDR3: TGCGCCAGCAGCCTGGGACAGGGCCCCAGGGATGAGCAGTTCTTC. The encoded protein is CASSLGQGPRDEQFF.

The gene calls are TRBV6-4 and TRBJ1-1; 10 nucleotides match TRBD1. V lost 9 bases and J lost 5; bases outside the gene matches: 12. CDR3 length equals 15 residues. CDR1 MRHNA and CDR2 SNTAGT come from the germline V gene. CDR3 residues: CASPGTGAWVTEAFF. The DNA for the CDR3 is TGTGCCAGTCCCGGGACAGGGGCGTGGGTGACTGAAGCTTTCTTT.

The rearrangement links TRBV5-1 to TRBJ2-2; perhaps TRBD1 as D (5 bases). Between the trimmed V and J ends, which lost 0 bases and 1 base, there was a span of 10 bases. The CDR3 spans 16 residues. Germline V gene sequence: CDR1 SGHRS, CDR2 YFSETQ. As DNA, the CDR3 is TGCGCCAGCAGCTTGGGGATAACAGGGAACACCGGGGAGCTGTTTTTT. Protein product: CASSLGITGNTGELFF.

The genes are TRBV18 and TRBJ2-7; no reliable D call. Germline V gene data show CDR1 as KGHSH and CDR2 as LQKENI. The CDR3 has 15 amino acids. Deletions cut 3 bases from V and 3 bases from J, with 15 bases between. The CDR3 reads CASSPTGVVDYEQYF. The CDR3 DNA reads TGTGCCAGCTCACCGACCGGAGTTGTGGACTACGAGCAGTACTTC.

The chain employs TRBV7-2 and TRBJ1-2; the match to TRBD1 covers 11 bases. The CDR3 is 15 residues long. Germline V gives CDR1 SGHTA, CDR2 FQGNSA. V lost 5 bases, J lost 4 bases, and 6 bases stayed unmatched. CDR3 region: CASSPGQGAFYGYTF. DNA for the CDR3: TGTGCCAGCAGCCCCGGACAGGGGGCGTTCTATGGCTACACCTTC.

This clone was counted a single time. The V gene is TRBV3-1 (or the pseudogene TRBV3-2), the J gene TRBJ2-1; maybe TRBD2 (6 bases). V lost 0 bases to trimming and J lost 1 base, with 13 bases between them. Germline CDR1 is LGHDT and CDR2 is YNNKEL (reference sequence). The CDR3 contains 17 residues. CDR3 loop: CASSQDLGGISYNEQFF. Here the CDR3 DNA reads TGTGCCAGCAGCCAAGATTTGGGGGGAATATCCTACAATGAGCAGTTCTTC.

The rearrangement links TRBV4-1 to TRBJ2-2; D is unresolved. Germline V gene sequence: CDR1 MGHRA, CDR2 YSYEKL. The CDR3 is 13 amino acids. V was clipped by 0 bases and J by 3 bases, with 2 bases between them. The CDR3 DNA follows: TGCGCCAGCAGCCAAGAGTACACCGGGGAGCTGTTTTTT. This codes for CASSQEYTGELFF.

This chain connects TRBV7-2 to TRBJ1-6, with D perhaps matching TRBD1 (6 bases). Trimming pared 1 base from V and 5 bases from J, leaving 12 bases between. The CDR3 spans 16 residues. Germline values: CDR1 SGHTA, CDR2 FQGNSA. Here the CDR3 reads CASSLVGGSDNSPLHF. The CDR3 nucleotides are TGTGCCAGCAGCTTAGTCGGGGGCTCTGATAATTCACCCCTCCACTTT.

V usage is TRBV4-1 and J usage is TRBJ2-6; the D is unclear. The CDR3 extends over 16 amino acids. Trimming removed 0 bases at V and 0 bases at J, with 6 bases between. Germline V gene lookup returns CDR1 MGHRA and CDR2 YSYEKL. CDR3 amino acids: CASSQDRHSGANVLTF. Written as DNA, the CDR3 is TGCGCCAGCAGCCAAGACAGGCACTCTGGGGCCAACGTCCTGACTTTC.